These 22 T cell receptor beta chains were all obtained from the same sample, sequenced in a study of cytomegalovirus exposure and HLA in healthy donors. PCR amplification relied on 60 Vbeta primers (plus 13 Jbeta primers). Using immunoSEQ multiplex PCR, the repertoire was profiled, and TCRdb retains in-frame clones only, with some absent. The profile shows about 120,000 clones, 80% of them singletons. The material sequenced was PBMCs. The origin of the receptors is a female donor in good health and CMV-seropositive.

The chain joins TRBV6-6 to TRBJ1-2, with 8 bases that match TRBD1. V lost 10 bases to trimming and J lost 4 bases; unmatched junction nucleotides: 8. Per the germline V gene, CDR1 is MNHNY and CDR2 is SVGAGI (reference sequence). The CDR3 sequence is 13 residues long. CDR3 nucleotide sequence: TGTGCCAAATCAGGGGGCAGGGGCTATGGCTACACCTTC. It yields the protein CAKSGGRGYGYTF.

The genes are TRBV2 and TRBJ1-5; 7 bases match TRBD1. The V gene end was trimmed by 8 bases and the J gene end by 7 bases; junction bases not matched to a gene: 8. The CDR3 consists of 13 residues. Per germline, CDR1 SNHLY and CDR2 FYNNEI. As DNA, the CDR3 is TGTGCCAGCGGCAGGGGGATTTGGCAGCCCCAGCATTTT. Its translation is CASGRGIWQPQHF.

V and J are TRBV28 and TRBJ2-3; TRBD2 agrees at 12 bases. CDR1 and CDR2 (germline): MDHEN, SYDVKM. Trimming at V came to 5 bases and at J to 6 bases, leaving 9 bases not matched to a gene. The CDR3 is 16 residues long. The CDR3 DNA sequence: TGTGCCAGCAGTGGGGCTAGCGGGGGGGCCGGTGATACGCAGTATTTT. Translation: CASSGASGGAGDTQYF.

This chain links TRBV29-1 with TRBJ1-5; D gene unclear. CDR3 length: 14 residues. V gave up 4 bases and J gave up 0 bases, with 10 bases separating them. Germline V CDR1 and CDR2: SQVTM, ANQGSEA. The CDR3 is CSVATSNSNQPQHF. Here the CDR3 DNA reads TGCAGCGTTGCCACAAGTAATAGCAATCAGCCCCAGCATTTT.

The chain links TRBV7-2 to TRBJ1-4; no clear D. CDR1 and CDR2 (germline): SGHTA, FQGNSA. The CDR3 totals 13 residues. V lost 3 bases to trimming and J lost 7 bases, with 9 bases between them. As DNA, the CDR3 is TGTGCCAGCAGCTTGAGATCGGGTGAAAAACTGTTTTTT. It specifies CASSLRSGEKLFF.

The chain joins TRBV15 to TRBJ1-2; D may be TRBD1 (5 bases). This CDR3 contains 12 residues. The germline V and J ends were trimmed by 0 bases and 7 bases, with 6 bases remaining between them. Germline loops: CDR1 LNHNV, CDR2 YYDKDF (reference sequence). CDR3 amino acids: CATSRDRVGYTF. The CDR3 coding sequence is TGTGCCACCAGCAGAGACAGGGTTGGCTACACCTTC.

V gene TRBV23-1 combines with J gene TRBJ1-1; no definite D call. TRBV23-1 is recorded as an ORF, its role being uncertain. The CDR3 runs to 10 residues. V dropped 7 bases and J dropped 6 bases, with 6 bases sitting between them. In DNA, the CDR3 is TGCGCCAGCATTAAATCTGAAGCTTTCTTT. It specifies CASIKSEAFF.

In DNA, the CDR3 is TGTGCCAGTAGTACACTCGACAGGGCCGGGGAGCTGTTTTTT. Protein product: CASSTLDRAGELFF. The V call is TRBV19, the J call TRBJ2-2; 7 nucleotides line up with TRBD1. Germline V gene lookup returns CDR1 LNHDA and CDR2 SQIVND (reference sequence). V lost 4 bases to trimming and J lost 6 bases; unmatched junction nucleotides: 5. CDR3 length: 14 residues.

This clone was recorded a few times. The gene calls are TRBV5-4 and TRBJ2-7; 10 positions match TRBD1. The CDR3 runs 15 residues. The germline V gene has CDR1 SGHNT and CDR2 YYREEE (reference sequence). The V segment lost 5 bases and the J segment 3 bases; nucleotides outside the gene matches: 8. The CDR3 DNA sequence: TGTGCCAGCAGGGAAACCGGGACAGGGGTCTACGAGCAGTACTTC. Amino acid sequence: CASRETGTGVYEQYF.

The rearrangement links TRBV7-6 to TRBJ2-7; 9 positions match TRBD1. Germline V gene lookup returns CDR1 SGHVS and CDR2 FNYEAQ. J lost 9 bases, V lost 4 bases, and 7 bases had no gene match. The length of the CDR3 is 13 residues. CDR3 in amino acids: CASSSWDRDGQYF. The CDR3 DNA sequence: TGTGCCAGCAGCTCATGGGACAGGGACGGGCAGTACTTC.

The rearrangement uses TRBV30 and TRBJ2-5; D possibly corresponds to TRBD1 (6 bases). There are 12 residues in the CDR3. V was clipped by 5 bases and J by 1 base, with 8 bases between them. Per germline, CDR1 GTSNPN and CDR2 SVGIG (reference sequence). CDR3 nucleotides: TGTGCCTGGGGACAGATCCAAGAGACCCAGTACTTC. This sequence encodes CAWGQIQETQYF. Full variable domain (outside the CDR3, taken from reference TRBV30 and TRBJ2-5): SQTIHQWPATLVQPVGSPLSLECTVEGTSNPNLYWYRQAAGRGLQLLFYSVGIGQISSEVPQNLSASRPQDRQFILSSKKLLLSDSGFYLCAWGQIQETQYFGPGTRLLVL.

The V and J genes are TRBV30 and TRBJ1-6, with D unclear. The length of the CDR3 is 15 residues. V shed 1 base and J shed 9 bases, with 16 bases lying between them. Germline CDR1 GTSNPN, CDR2 SVGIG (reference sequence). CDR3 region: CAWSANSISGSPLHF. The DNA of the CDR3 is TGTGCCTGGAGTGCTAACTCGATATCGGGTTCACCCCTCCACTTT.

This chain joins TRBV27 and TRBJ2-7; the D gene is possibly TRBD2 (5 bases). Germline V gene data show CDR1 as MNHEY and CDR2 as SMNVEV (reference sequence). The CDR3 has 14 residues. The V and J ends lost 1 base and 0 bases respectively, with 7 bases between them. The CDR3 nucleotides are TGTGCCAGCAGTTTATTACGGGACTCCTACGAGCAGTACTTC. Residues: CASSLLRDSYEQYF.

This rearrangement joins TRBV6-5 to TRBJ1-1; the D is unclear. Germline CDR1 and CDR2: MNHEY and SVGAGI. Trimming pared 2 bases from V and 0 bases from J, leaving 13 bases between. This CDR3 region has 16 residues. The CDR3, as DNA: TGTGCCAGCAGTTACACTGGCGGGAGGATGAACACTGAAGCTTTCTTT. Its translation is CASSYTGGRMNTEAFF.

The chain is built from TRBV7-2 and TRBJ2-4, with D perhaps matching TRBD2 (6 bases). The V gene lost 2 bases and the J gene lost 6 bases, with 11 bases spanning the gap. Germline V CDR1 and CDR2: SGHTA, FQGNSA. The CDR3 has 14 amino acids. The CDR3 nucleotides are TGTGCCAGCAGCTTATTGGAGGGATCAAACATTCAGTACTTC. Amino acids: CASSLLEGSNIQYF.

The rearrangement joins TRBV30 to TRBJ2-1, with 8 nucleotides matching TRBD1. V lost 2 bases and J lost 4; bases outside the gene matches: 10. Germline CDR1 is GTSNPN and CDR2 is SVGIG (reference sequence). The CDR3 covers 16 residues. CDR3 nucleotide sequence: TGTGCCTGGAGTCCACCCCCCGGACAGGGTTACAATGAGCAGTTCTTC. Amino acid sequence: CAWSPPPGQGYNEQFF.

The chain has TRBV11-2 and TRBJ2-2, with no clear D. V lost 7 bases, J lost 5 bases, and 8 bases lay in between. The CDR3 totals 12 residues. Germline-derived CDR1 and CDR2 are SGHAT and FQNNGV. The CDR3 loop reads CASKSVTGELFF. CDR3 coding DNA: TGTGCCAGCAAATCAGTTACCGGGGAGCTGTTTTTT.

The V gene is TRBV29-1, the J gene TRBJ2-1; D is ambiguous. V dropped 4 bases and J dropped 0 bases, with 7 bases sitting between them. In germline, CDR1 is SQVTM, CDR2 ANQGSEA. CDR3 length: 13 amino acids. CDR3 amino acids: CSVAWSSYNEQFF. Written as DNA, the CDR3 is TGCAGCGTTGCTTGGAGCTCCTACAATGAGCAGTTCTTC.

The V gene is TRBV28, the J gene TRBJ1-2; 12 bases are a match to TRBD1. From germline, CDR1 is MDHEN and CDR2 SYDVKM. This CDR3 is built from 16 residues. V shed 7 bases, J shed 8 bases, and the junction held 14 bases outside the gene matches. CDR3 nucleotides: TGTGCCAGCATCGGGGGGACAGGGGGCTGGTGGAAAGGCTACACCTTC. Its protein product is CASIGGTGGWWKGYTF.

The chain uses TRBV5-4 and TRBJ2-2, with a possible D match to TRBD1 (6 bases). From germline, CDR1 is SGHNT and CDR2 YYREEE (reference sequence). The CDR3 totals 15 residues. The germline V and J ends were trimmed by 5 bases and 1 base, with 12 bases remaining between them. This CDR3 is CASSLDRMNTGELFF. The CDR3 DNA is TGTGCCAGCAGTCTCGACAGGATGAACACCGGGGAGCTGTTTTTT.

The chain recombines TRBV5-1 with TRBJ2-7, with D unresolved. CDR1 is SGHRS and CDR2 is YFSETQ in the germline V gene. CDR3 length: 12 residues. Trimming took off 1 base at V and 6 bases at J, with 8 bases between the two ends. The CDR3 spells CASSLTRVEQYF. In nucleotides, the CDR3 is TGCGCCAGCAGCTTGACCCGAGTCGAGCAGTACTTC. The complete variable domain, with remaining parts taken from reference TRBV5-1 and TRBJ2-7, reads KAGVTQTPRYLIKTRGQQVTLSCSPISGHRSVSWYQQTPGQGLQFLFEYFSETQRNKGNFPGRFSGRQFSNSRSEMNVSTLELGDSALYLCASSLTRVEQYFGPGTRLTVT.

V gene TRBV7-9 combines with J gene TRBJ1-1; the match to TRBD1 covers 7 bases. The germline V gene has CDR1 SEHNR and CDR2 FQNEAQ (reference sequence). V lost 5 bases to trimming and J lost 4 bases; unmatched junction nucleotides: 1. The CDR3 extends over 12 amino acids. Here the CDR3 reads CASSPGGTEAFF. CDR3 in DNA: TGTGCCAGCAGCCCAGGGGGCACTGAAGCTTTCTTT. Filled out from reference TRBV7-9 and TRBJ1-1, the complete variable domain reads DTGVSQNPRHKITKRGQNVTFRCDPISEHNRLYWYRQTLGQGPEFLTYFQNEAQLEKSRLLSDRFSAERPKGSFSTLEIQRTEQGDSAMYLCASSPGGTEAFFGQGTRLTVV.